This TCR beta chain stems from a study of cytomegalovirus exposure and HLA in healthy donors. Germline V gives CDR1 MNHEY, CDR2 SMNVEV (reference sequence). V was pared by 0 bases and J by 0 bases, with 6 bases between. There are 15 residues in the CDR3. The study ran its PCR with 60 Vbeta and 13 Jbeta primers. The table came from immunoSEQ multiplex PCR; TCRdb's copy has only in-frame clones and leaves some out. Of 80,000 or so clones in the sample, around two thirds were seen once. The sequenced material came from PBMCs. The chain carries TRBV27 and TRBJ2-1; D unresolved. The TCR originated in a man between 60 and 70 years old in good health and CMV-seropositive. The DNA for the CDR3 is TGTGCCAGCAGTTTATCTTACAGCTCCTACAATGAGCAGTTCTTC. Translated: CASSLSYSSYNEQFF.